This TCR beta chain stems from a study of response to subunit inactivated influenza vaccine. Study-level results: There was a suggestion from the authors that each seasonal influenza vaccination recruits few new T cells.

CDR3 length equals 16 residues. Trimming at V came to 2 bases and at J to 5 bases, leaving 7 bases not matched to a gene. Germline CDR1 SGHTA, CDR2 FQGNSA. TCRdb re-analysed the RT-PCR reads in MiXCR, keeping a single row per CDR3 protein. Among a few hundred thousand distinct CDR3 sequences, around 7.9% were seen once, and the ten largest hold around 13%. With regard to this clonotype: Its antigen remains unknown.

This sequence originates from a man in his fifties or sixties who received an inactivated influenza vaccine. The sample consisted of PBMCs from blood, taken around 2 years after vaccination. The chain uses TRBV7-2 and TRBJ2-5, with TRBD2 matching over 11 bases. The CDR3 is CASSLSASGGLETQYF. In nucleotides, the CDR3 is TGTGCCAGCAGCTTATCGGCTAGCGGGGGGCTGGAGACCCAGTACTTC.